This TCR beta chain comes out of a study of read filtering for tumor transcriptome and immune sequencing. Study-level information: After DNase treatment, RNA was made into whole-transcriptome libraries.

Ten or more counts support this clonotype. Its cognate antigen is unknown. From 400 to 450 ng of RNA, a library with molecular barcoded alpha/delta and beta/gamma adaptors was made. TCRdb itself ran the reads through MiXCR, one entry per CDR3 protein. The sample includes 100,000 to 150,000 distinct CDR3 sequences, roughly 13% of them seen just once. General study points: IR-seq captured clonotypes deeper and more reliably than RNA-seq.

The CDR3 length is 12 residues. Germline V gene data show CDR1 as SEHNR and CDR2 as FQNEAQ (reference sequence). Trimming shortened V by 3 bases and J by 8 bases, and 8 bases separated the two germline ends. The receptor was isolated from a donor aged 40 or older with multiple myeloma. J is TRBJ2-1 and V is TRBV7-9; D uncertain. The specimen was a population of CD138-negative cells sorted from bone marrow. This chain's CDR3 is CASSLWSDEQFF. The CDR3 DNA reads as TGTGCCAGCAGCTTGTGGAGCGATGAGCAGTTCTTC.